This TCR beta chain was obtained from a study of T cells expressing NK-cell markers. About the study: Sorted CD3+CD56+NKG2C+, CD3+CD56+NKG2C- and CD3+CD56-NKG2C+ T-cell subsets were beta-chain profiled. One of the eight sequenced donors was seronegative, whereas the other seven were HCMV-seropositive. Notes on the study in general: In a few donors, dominant clonotypes made up about 25-65% of CD3+CD56-NKG2C+ cells.

As regards this clonotype: No antigen is known for it.

Production of TCR beta cDNA relied on 5'RACE template switching with UMIs. From the 5' RACE reads, TCRdb lists one entry per CDR3 protein and no DNA. Its table lists about 460,000 distinct CDR3 sequences. The CDR3 loop spans 21 amino acids. Germline V lookup: CDR1 KGHSH, CDR2 LQKENI. The sequenced sample consisted of blood T cells: a sorted CD56 or NKG2C T cell subset, CD4+ or CD8+ T cells, or bulk PBMC T cells (not recorded which). The chain employs TRBV18 and TRBJ1-3; TCRdb's D call, TRBD1, is unchecked because there is no DNA. The receptor was derived from a woman aged 45-60 years in good health. CDR3 sequence: CASSPLRVRDTWKFSGNTIYF.